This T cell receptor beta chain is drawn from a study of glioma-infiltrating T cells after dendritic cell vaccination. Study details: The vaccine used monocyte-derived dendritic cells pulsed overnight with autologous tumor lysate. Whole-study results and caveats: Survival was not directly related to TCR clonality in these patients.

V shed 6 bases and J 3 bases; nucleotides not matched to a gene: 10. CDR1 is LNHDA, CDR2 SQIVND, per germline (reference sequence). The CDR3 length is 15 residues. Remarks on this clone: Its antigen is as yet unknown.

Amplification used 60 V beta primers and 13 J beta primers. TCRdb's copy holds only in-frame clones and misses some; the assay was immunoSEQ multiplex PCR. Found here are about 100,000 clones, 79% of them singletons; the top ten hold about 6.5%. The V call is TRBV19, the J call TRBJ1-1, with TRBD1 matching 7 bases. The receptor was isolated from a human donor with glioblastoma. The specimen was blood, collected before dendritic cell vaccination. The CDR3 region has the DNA TGTGCCAGTAGGGACGGACAGGTTAGAGACACTGAAGCTTTCTTT. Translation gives CASRDGQVRDTEAFF.